A single sample gave rise to the 16 T cell receptor beta chains below, sequenced in a study of cytomegalovirus exposure and HLA in healthy donors. The PCR made use of 60 Vbeta and 13 Jbeta primers. Clones were sequenced by immunoSEQ multiplex PCR, and TCRdb holds only the in-frame ones, with some missing. This table has 60,000 to 75,000 clones, 79% appearing once. The sequenced material came from PBMCs. The receptor source for this set is a woman in her twenties or thirties in good health and CMV-seronegative.

This clone turned up a few times. This chain connects TRBV5-4 to TRBJ1-6, with D possibly matching TRBD1 (5 bases). The CDR3 covers 15 residues. Trimming left V 0 bases short and J 6 bases short, with 10 bases between. Germline V gene data show CDR1 as SGHNT and CDR2 as YYREEE (reference sequence). CDR3 protein: CASSLDRTPNSPLHF. The CDR3 DNA is TGTGCCAGCAGCTTGGACAGGACCCCTAATTCACCCCTCCACTTT.

This clone was detected once. The gene calls are TRBV27 and TRBJ2-1, with D perhaps TRBD2 (5 bases). With 5 bases removed from V and 6 bases from J, the gap between germline ends came to 5 bases. The germline V gene encodes CDR1 MNHEY and CDR2 SMNVEV (reference sequence). The CDR3 is 11 residues long. The CDR3 spells CASSAGNEQFF. CDR3 DNA sequence: TGTGCCAGCAGTGCGGGCAATGAGCAGTTCTTC.

This chain joins TRBV7-2 and TRBJ2-5, with a tentative D call TRBD2 (6 bases). V was shortened by 6 bases and J by 1 base, with 15 bases between the two germline ends. Germline CDR1 is SGHTA and CDR2 is FQGNSA. The CDR3 is made up of 15 amino acids. Written as DNA, the CDR3 is TGTGCCAGCAGTATTGAGGGAGGTCTCCAAGAGACCCAGTACTTC. Protein sequence: CASSIEGGLQETQYF. The complete variable domain, with remaining parts taken from reference TRBV7-2 and TRBJ2-5, reads GAGVSQSPSNKVTEKGKDVELRCDPISGHTALYWYRQSLGQGLEFLIYFQGNSAPDKSGLPSDRFSAERTGGSVSTLTIQRTQQEDSAVYLCASSIEGGLQETQYFGPGTRLLVL.

The chain is built from TRBV18 and TRBJ1-2; D possibly corresponds to TRBD1 (5 bases). Germline V lookup: CDR1 KGHSH, CDR2 LQKENI. The germline V and J ends were trimmed by 6 bases and 0 bases, with 14 bases remaining between them. The CDR3 length is 15 residues. CDR3: CASSRLRGSNYGYTF. CDR3 bases: TGTGCCAGCTCTCGTCTTAGGGGCTCTAACTATGGCTACACCTTC.

Of note for this clone: Sequence at one end of the junction differs from germline and may be a read error. Other DNA sequences in the same sample also yield this CDR3. The chain couples TRBV28 to TRBJ2-1; 8 bases are shared with TRBD2. CDR1 and CDR2 (germline): MDHEN, SYDVKM. The CDR3 is 13 amino acids. This CDR3 is CASSLTSGNEQFF. CDR3 coding DNA: TGCGCCAGCAGTTTAACTAGCGGAAATGAGCAGTTCTTC.

The CDR3 DNA reads as TGTGCCAGCAGCTTGACTAGCGGCACAGATACGCAGTATTTT. It specifies CASSLTSGTDTQYF. The chain has TRBV14 and TRBJ2-3; the match to TRBD2 covers 8 bases. There are 14 residues in the CDR3. Trimming cost V 5 bases and J 1 base; bases outside gene matches: 2. Germline CDR1 SGHDN, CDR2 FVKESK.

This chain uses TRBV30 with TRBJ2-5; D gene unclear. Per the germline V gene, CDR1 is GTSNPN and CDR2 is SVGIG (reference sequence). The CDR3 consists of 11 residues. V lost 1 base to trimming and J lost 5 bases, with 5 bases between them. The CDR3 bases are TGTGCCTGGAGTGGGCACGAGACCCAGTACTTC. Protein: CAWSGHETQYF.

This rearrangement joins TRBV19 to TRBJ1-1, with a possible D match to TRBD1 (5 bases). CDR3 length: 13 residues. The ends were cut back, 7 bases at V and 12 bases at J, with 21 bases in the middle. Germline CDR1 and CDR2: LNHDA and SQIVND (reference sequence). In DNA form, the CDR3 reads TGTGCCAGTACCCCACTCAGGGATCTTTTTCCTTTCTTT. Translated: CASTPLRDLFPFF.

The chain employs TRBV6-1 and TRBJ1-3; the match to TRBD1 covers 8 bases. Germline CDR1 MNHNS, CDR2 SASEGT. The ends lost 7 bases at V and 2 bases at J; junction bases unmatched: 4. The CDR3 loop spans 14 amino acids. The CDR3 DNA reads as TGTGCCAGCAAGACGGACAGGGCTGGAAACACCATATATTTT. Encoded protein: CASKTDRAGNTIYF.

This clone was detected a few times. V gene TRBV2 combines with J gene TRBJ2-1; TRBD2 agrees at 12 bases. The length of the CDR3 is 15 residues. The germline V gene has CDR1 SNHLY and CDR2 FYNNEI. The V gene end was trimmed by 5 bases and the J gene end by 7 bases; junction bases not matched to a gene: 6. The CDR3 protein is CASSRLAGGSNEQFF. As DNA, the CDR3 is TGTGCCAGCAGTCGCCTAGCGGGAGGGTCTAATGAGCAGTTCTTC.

The V gene is TRBV4-3, the J gene TRBJ1-5; 7 positions agree with TRBD1. Germline-derived CDR1 and CDR2 are LGHNA and YSLEER. V trimming: 0 bases; J trimming: 7 bases; junction bases outside the gene matches: 6. The CDR3 extends over 15 amino acids. CDR3 nucleotides: TGCGCCAGCAGCCAAGACCGGACAGGAGGACAGCCCCAGCATTTT. This translates into CASSQDRTGGQPQHF.

In this sample, this clone turned up a few times. The chain employs TRBV6-6 and TRBJ1-5; perhaps TRBD1 as D (6 bases). The CDR3 extends over 11 amino acids. V was clipped by 5 bases and J by 9 bases, with 8 bases between them. Germline values: CDR1 MNHNY, CDR2 SVGAGI (reference sequence). Here the CDR3 reads CASSPGAPQHF. CDR3 DNA sequence: TGTGCCAGCAGTCCAGGGGCGCCCCAGCATTTT.

This chain links TRBV30 with TRBJ2-3; 11 bases fit TRBD2. V lost 5 bases, J lost 4 bases, and 14 bases stayed unmatched. This CDR3 spans 17 amino acids. CDR1 is GTSNPN, CDR2 SVGIG, per germline (reference sequence). The CDR3 spells CAWAWANSGGVADTQYF. CDR3 in DNA: TGTGCCTGGGCCTGGGCTAATAGCGGGGGGGTCGCAGATACGCAGTATTTT.

The sample holds one count of this clone. This chain uses TRBV7-2 with TRBJ2-1, with 14 bases lining up with TRBD2. Trimming cost V 5 bases and J 8 bases; bases outside gene matches: 11. CDR1 and CDR2 from the germline V gene are SGHTA and FQGNSA. The CDR3 is 17 residues long. As DNA, the CDR3 is TGTGCCAGCAGCGCCTCCGGGACTAGCGGGAGTACCGATGAGCAGTTCTTC. Its protein product is CASSASGTSGSTDEQFF.

The table lists this clone with a count of one. The V and J genes are TRBV11-3 and TRBJ2-7; either TRBD1 or TRBD2 may fit D (5 bases each). Trimming pared 2 bases from V and 6 bases from J, leaving 8 bases between. The germline V gene has CDR1 SGHNT and CDR2 YENEEA. The CDR3 has 12 residues. The CDR3 DNA sequence: TGTGCCAGCAGCTTAAATGGGGGCGAGCAGTACGTC. Protein: CASSLNGGEQYV.

The J gene is TRBJ2-3, the V gene TRBV7-6; 15 bases line up with TRBD2. The CDR3 spans 18 residues. V trimming: 5 bases; J trimming: 3 bases; junction bases outside the gene matches: 9. Germline V CDR1 and CDR2: SGHVS, FNYEAQ. The CDR3 region has the DNA TGTGCCAGCAGCCCGGGACTAGCGGGAGGTAGGGGAACAGATACGCAGTATTTT. This gives the protein CASSPGLAGGRGTDTQYF. The full variable domain, its missing parts supplied by reference TRBV7-6 and TRBJ2-3, is GAGVSQSPRYKVTKRGQDVALRCDPISGHVSLYWYRQALGQGPEFLTYFNYEAQQDKSGLPNDRFSAERPEGSISTLTIQRTEQRDSAMYRCASSPGLAGGRGTDTQYFGPGTRLTVL.